A selection of T cell receptor beta chains follows, all from one sample in a study of blood T cell repertoires in COVID-19. TCRdb's table, derived via immunoSEQ multiplex PCR, lists solely in-frame clones and lacks some. The data hold about 230,000 clones, with 88% observed a single time. Input material: peripheral blood. These receptors were obtained from an older woman with acute or convalescent COVID-19. Both conserved end residues are part of each CDR3. The D gene is left open where the match is weak. Size is stated for part of the rows, as once, few or many counts, or as a class when the clone is expanded.

v_call,j_call,d_call,clone_size,cdr3_nt,cdr3_aa
TRBV10-2,TRBJ2-2,NA,NA,TGCGCCAGCAGCCCCCGGGACCTAGGGGGATACACCGGGGAGCTGTTTTTT,CASSPRDLGGYTGELFF
TRBV2,TRBJ2-7,NA,NA,TGTGCCAGCAGTGAAGTTGAGGAGTCCTACGAGCAGTACTTC,CASSEVEESYEQYF
TRBV19,TRBJ2-3,NA,NA,TGTGCCAGTACCCTGGGGCAAACAGTCACAGATACGCAGTATTTT,CASTLGQTVTDTQYF
TRBV5-4,TRBJ2-5,TRBD2,NA,TGTGCCAGCAGCCTTGGCGGGGGAAGGGAAGAGACCCAGTACTTC,CASSLGGGREETQYF
TRBV19,TRBJ1-3,NA,NA,TGTGCCAGTAGTATCGGGGGCTCTGGAAACACCATATATTTT,CASSIGGSGNTIYF
TRBV20-1,TRBJ1-4,NA,once,TGCAGTGCTAGTTGGCCAGGCGATAATGAAAAACTGTTTTTT,CSASWPGDNEKLFF
TRBV6-1,TRBJ1-5,NA,NA,TGTGCCAGCAGTGATGGATCAGGGGCTAATCAGCCCCAGCATTTT,CASSDGSGANQPQHF
TRBV12-3/TRBV12-4,TRBJ2-7,TRBD1,NA,TGTGCCAGCAGTACAGGGGCCTACGAGCAGTACTTC,CASSTGAYEQYF
TRBV28,TRBJ1-5,TRBD1,NA,TGTGCCAGCAGTTGGACAGGGAGAGATCAGCCCCAGCATTTT,CASSWTGRDQPQHF
TRBV29-1,TRBJ1-2,NA,NA,TGCAGCGTTGTTGGGCCCGTCGGGGGGCGATCCAACTATGGCTACACCTTC,CSVVGPVGGRSNYGYTF
TRBV7-2,TRBJ2-5,NA,NA,TGTGCCAGCAGCTTAGGGTCAGGGACTTTCCAAGAGACCCAGTACTTC,CASSLGSGTFQETQYF
TRBV25-1,TRBJ1-2,TRBD1,NA,TGTGCCAGCAGTGAATGGACAGGAGCTAACTATGGCTACACCTTC,CASSEWTGANYGYTF
TRBV6-5,TRBJ2-7,NA,NA,TGTGCCAGCACCGCCACAGGGATCCCCTACGAGCAGTACTTC,CASTATGIPYEQYF
TRBV5-4,TRBJ2-1,TRBD2,NA,TGTGCCAGCAGCTTTCTAGCGGGGACCTACAATGAGCAGTTCTTC,CASSFLAGTYNEQFF
TRBV18,TRBJ1-1,NA,once,TGTGCCAGCTCACCTCGGACAGTCATGAACACTGAAGCTTTCTTT,CASSPRTVMNTEAFF
TRBV19,TRBJ1-2,NA,NA,TGTGCCAGTAGTCCCTGGACAGCGACAGACTATGGCTACACCTTC,CASSPWTATDYGYTF
TRBV3-1/TRBV3-2,TRBJ1-2,NA,NA,TGTGCCAGCAGCCAAGGGAACAGACAAGCTGGCTACACCTTC,CASSQGNRQAGYTF